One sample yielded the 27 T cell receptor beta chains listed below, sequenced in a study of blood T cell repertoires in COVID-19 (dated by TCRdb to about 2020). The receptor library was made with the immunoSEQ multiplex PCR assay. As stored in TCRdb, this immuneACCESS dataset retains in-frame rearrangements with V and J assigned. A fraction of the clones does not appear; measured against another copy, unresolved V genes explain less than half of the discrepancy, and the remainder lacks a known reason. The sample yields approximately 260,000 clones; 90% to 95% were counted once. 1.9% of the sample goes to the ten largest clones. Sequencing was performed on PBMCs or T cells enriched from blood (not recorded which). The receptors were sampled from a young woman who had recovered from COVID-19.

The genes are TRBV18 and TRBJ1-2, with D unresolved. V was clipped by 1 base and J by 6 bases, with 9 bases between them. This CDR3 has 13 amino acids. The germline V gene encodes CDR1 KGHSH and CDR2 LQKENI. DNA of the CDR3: TGTGCCAGCTCACCACAGGACTGGGATGGCTACACCTTC. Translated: CASSPQDWDGYTF.

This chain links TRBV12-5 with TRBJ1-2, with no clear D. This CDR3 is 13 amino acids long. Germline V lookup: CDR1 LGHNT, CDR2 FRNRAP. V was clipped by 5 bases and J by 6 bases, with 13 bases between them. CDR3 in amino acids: CASGRIQEDGYTF. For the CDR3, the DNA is TGTGCTAGTGGTCGGATTCAGGAGGATGGCTACACCTTC. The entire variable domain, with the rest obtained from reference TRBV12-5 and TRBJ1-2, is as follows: DARVTQTPRHKVTEMGQEVTMRCQPILGHNTVFWYRQTMMQGLELLAYFRNRAPLDDSGMPKDRFSAEMPDATLATLKIQPSEPRDSAVYFCASGRIQEDGYTFGSGTRLTVV.

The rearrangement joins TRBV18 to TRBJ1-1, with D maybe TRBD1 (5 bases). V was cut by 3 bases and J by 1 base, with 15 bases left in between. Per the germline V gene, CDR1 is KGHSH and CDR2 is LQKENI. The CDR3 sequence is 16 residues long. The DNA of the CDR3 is TGTGCCAGCTCACCCCAGGGTCTCACGTCGAACACTGAAGCTTTCTTT. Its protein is CASSPQGLTSNTEAFF.

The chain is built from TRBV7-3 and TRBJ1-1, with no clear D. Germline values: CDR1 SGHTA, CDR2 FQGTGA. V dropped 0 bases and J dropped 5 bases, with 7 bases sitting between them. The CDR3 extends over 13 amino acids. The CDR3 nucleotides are TGTGCCAGCAGCTTAACGGCGGGGACTGAAGCTTTCTTT. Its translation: CASSLTAGTEAFF.

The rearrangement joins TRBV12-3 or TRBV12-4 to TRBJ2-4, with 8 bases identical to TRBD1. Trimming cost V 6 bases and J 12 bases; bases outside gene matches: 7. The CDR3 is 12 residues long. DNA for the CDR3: TGTGCCAGCAGCATCCAGGGGGCTGGTCAGTACTTC. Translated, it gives CASSIQGAGQYF.

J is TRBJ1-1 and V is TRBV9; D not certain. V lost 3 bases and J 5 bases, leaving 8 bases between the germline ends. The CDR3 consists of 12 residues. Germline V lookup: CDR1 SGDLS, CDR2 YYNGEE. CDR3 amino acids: CASSASSTEAFF. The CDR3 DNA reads TGTGCCAGCAGCGCATCCAGTACTGAAGCTTTCTTT.

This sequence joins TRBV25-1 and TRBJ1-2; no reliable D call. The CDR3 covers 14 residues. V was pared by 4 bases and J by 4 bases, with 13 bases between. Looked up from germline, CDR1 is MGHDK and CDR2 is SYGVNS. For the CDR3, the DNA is TGTGCCAGCAGTGCCGCGGGAGGGTTCTATGGCTACACCTTC. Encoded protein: CASSAAGGFYGYTF.

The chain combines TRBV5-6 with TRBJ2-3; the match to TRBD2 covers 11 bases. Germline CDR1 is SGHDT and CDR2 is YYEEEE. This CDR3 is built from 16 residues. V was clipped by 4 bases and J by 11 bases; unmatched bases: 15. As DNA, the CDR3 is TGTGCCAGCAGCCCCCAACTAGCGGGAGTGGTATCACTGCAGTATTTT. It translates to CASSPQLAGVVSLQYF.

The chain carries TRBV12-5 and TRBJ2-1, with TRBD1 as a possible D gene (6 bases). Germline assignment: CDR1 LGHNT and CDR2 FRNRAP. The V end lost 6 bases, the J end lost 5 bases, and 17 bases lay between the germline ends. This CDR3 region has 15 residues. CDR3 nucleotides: TGTGCTAGTGGCTACCACCAGGGGAAGAACAATGAGCAGTTCTTC. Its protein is CASGYHQGKNNEQFF.

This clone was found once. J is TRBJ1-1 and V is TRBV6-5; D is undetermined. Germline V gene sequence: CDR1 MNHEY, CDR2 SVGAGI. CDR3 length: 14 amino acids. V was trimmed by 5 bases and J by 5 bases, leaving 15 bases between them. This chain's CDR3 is CASSQSGLRTEAFF. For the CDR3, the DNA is TGTGCCAGCAGTCAATCAGGCCTTAGGACTGAAGCTTTCTTT.

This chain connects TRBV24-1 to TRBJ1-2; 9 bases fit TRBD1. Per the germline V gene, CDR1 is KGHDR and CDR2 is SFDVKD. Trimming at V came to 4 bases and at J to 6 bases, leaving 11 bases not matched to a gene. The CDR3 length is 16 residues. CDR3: CATSESGQGKGNGYTF. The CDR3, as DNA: TGTGCCACCAGTGAGTCGGGACAGGGTAAAGGTAATGGCTACACCTTC.

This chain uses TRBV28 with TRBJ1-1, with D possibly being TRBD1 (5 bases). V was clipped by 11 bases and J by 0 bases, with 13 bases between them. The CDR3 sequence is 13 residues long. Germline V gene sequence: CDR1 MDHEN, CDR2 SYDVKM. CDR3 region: CAGGAAVNTEAFF. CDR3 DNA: TGTGCCGGTGGGGCGGCGGTGAACACTGAAGCTTTCTTT.

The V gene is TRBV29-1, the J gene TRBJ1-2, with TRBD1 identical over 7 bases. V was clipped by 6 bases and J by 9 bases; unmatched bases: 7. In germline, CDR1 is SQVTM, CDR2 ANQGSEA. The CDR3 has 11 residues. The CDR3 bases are TGCAGCGTCCCAGGGGACAGACGCTACACCTTC. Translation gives CSVPGDRRYTF.

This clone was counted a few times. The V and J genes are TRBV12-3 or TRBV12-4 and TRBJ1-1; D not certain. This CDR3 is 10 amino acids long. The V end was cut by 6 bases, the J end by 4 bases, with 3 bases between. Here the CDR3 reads CASSLTEAFF. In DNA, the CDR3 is TGTGCCAGCAGCCTCACTGAAGCTTTCTTT.

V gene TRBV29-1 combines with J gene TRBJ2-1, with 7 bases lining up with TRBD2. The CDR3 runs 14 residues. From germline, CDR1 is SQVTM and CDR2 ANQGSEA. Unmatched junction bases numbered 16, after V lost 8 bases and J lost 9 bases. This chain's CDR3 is CSFVYGGGPLEQFF. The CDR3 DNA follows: TGCAGCTTTGTTTATGGGGGAGGGCCGCTTGAGCAGTTCTTC.

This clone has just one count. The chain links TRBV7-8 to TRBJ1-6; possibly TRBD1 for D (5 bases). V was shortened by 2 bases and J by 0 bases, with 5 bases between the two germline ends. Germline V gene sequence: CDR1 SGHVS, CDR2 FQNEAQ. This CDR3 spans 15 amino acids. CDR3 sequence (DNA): TGTGCCAGCAGCTTACAGGGCTCCTATAATTCACCCCTCCACTTT. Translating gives CASSLQGSYNSPLHF.

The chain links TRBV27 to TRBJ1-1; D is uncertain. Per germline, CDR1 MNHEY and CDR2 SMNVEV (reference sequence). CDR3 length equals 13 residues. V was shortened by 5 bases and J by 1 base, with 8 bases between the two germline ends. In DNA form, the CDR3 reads TGTGCCAGCAGTCCGTTAGAGAACACTGAAGCTTTCTTT. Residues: CASSPLENTEAFF.

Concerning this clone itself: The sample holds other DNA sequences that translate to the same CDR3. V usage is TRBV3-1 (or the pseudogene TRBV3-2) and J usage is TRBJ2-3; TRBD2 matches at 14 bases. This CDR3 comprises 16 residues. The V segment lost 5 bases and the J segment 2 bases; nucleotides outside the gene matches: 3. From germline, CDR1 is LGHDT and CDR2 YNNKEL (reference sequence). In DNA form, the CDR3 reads TGTGCCAGCAGCAGACTAGCGGGAGGGAACACAGATACGCAGTATTTT. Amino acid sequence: CASSRLAGGNTDTQYF.

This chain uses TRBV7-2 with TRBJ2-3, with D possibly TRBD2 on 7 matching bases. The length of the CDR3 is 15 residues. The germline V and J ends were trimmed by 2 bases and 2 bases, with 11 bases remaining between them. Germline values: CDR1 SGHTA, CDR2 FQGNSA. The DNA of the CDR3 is TGTGCCAGCAGCTTACTTGGGGGGGCCACAGATACGCAGTATTTT. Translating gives CASSLLGGATDTQYF.

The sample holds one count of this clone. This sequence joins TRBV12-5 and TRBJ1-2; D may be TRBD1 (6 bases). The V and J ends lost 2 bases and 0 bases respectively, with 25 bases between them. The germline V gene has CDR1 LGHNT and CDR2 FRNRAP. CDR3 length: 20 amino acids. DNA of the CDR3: TGTGCTAGTGGTTTGTGGACCGGGACAACCCCCCTAACAGCTAACTATGGCTACACCTTC. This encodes CASGLWTGTTPLTANYGYTF.

The CDR3 spells CATRHEAFF. The DNA of the CDR3 is TGTGCCACCAGACACGAAGCTTTCTTT. The V gene is TRBV24-1, the J gene TRBJ1-1, with no clear D. Trimming shortened V by 7 bases and J by 8 bases, and 4 bases separated the two germline ends. From germline, CDR1 is KGHDR and CDR2 SFDVKD. CDR3 size: 9 residues.

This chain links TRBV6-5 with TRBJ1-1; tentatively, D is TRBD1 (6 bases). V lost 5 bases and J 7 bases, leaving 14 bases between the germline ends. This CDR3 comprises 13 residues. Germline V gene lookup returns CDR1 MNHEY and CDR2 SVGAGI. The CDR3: CASSQTRGGEAFF. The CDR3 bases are TGTGCCAGCAGTCAGACGAGGGGGGGTGAAGCTTTCTTT.

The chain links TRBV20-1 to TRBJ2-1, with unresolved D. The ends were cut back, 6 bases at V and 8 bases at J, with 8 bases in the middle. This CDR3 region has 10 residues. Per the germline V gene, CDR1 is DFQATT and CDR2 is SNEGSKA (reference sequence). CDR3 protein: CSASVYEQFF. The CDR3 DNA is TGCAGTGCCTCAGTTTATGAGCAGTTCTTC.

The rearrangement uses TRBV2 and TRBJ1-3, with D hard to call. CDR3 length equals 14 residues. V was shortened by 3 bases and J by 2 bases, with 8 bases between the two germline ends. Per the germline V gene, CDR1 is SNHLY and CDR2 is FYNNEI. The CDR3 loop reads CASSEEEAGNTIYF. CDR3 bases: TGTGCCAGCAGTGAGGAGGAGGCTGGAAACACCATATATTTT.

The CDR3 region has the DNA TGTGCCAGCAGTCCCCCGAGCCACTACTCTGGAAACACCATATATTTT. It yields the protein CASSPPSHYSGNTIYF. V is TRBV2 and J is TRBJ1-3; D unclear. V was pared by 5 bases and J by 0 bases, with 14 bases between. Germline-derived CDR1 and CDR2 are SNHLY and FYNNEI. The CDR3 consists of 16 residues. The variable domain in full, with the rest retrieved from reference TRBV2 and TRBJ1-3, is EPEVTQTPSHQVTQMGQEVILRCVPISNHLYFYWYRQILGQKVEFLVSFYNNEISEKSEIFDDQFSVERPDGSNFTLKIRSTKLEDSAMYFCASSPPSHYSGNTIYFGEGSWLTVV.

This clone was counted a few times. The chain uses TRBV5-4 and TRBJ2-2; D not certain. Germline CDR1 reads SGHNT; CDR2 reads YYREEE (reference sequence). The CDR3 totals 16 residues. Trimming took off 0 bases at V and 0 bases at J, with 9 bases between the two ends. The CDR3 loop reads CASSLDGATNTGELFF. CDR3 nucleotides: TGTGCCAGCAGCTTGGATGGAGCGACGAACACCGGGGAGCTGTTTTTT.

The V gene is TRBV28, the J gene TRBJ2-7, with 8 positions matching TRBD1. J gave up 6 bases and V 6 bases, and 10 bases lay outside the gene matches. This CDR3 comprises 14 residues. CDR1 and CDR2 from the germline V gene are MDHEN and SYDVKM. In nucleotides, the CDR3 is TGTGCCAGCAGGGGGACAGGCGGGCCTAGCGAGCAGTACTTC. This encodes CASRGTGGPSEQYF.